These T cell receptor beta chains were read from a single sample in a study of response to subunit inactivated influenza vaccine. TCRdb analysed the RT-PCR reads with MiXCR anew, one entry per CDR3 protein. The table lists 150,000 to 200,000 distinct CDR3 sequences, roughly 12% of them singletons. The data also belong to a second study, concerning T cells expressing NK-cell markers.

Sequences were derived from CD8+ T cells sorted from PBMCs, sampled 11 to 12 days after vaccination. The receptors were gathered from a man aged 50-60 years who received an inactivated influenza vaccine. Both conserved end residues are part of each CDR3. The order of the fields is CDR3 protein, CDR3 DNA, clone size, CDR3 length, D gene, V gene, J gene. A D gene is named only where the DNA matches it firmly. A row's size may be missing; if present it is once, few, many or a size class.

CASSFGVNSYNEQFF	TGTGCCAGCAGCTTCGGGGTAAACTCCTACAATGAGCAGTTCTTC	.	15	.	TRBV7-8	TRBJ2-1
CASSMVNTEAFF	TGTGCCAGCAGTATGGTGAACACTGAAGCTTTCTTT	few	12	.	TRBV28	TRBJ1-1
CASSLQGDYGYTF	TGTGCCAGCAGCCTACAGGGTGACTATGGCTACACCTTC	many	13	.	TRBV7-9	TRBJ1-2
CASTTGFNYGYTF	TGTGCCAGCACGACAGGTTTTAACTATGGCTACACCTTC	.	13	.	TRBV25-1	TRBJ1-2
CASSQGTGTPAYEQYF	TGCGCCAGCAGCCAAGGAACGGGGACCCCGGCCTACGAGCAGTACTTC	few	16	.	TRBV4-3	TRBJ2-7
CASSLSEYNEQFF	TGTGCCAGCAGTTTGAGTGAATACAATGAGCAGTTCTTC	.	13	.	TRBV27	TRBJ2-1
CASSTTRYNEQFF	TGTGCCAGCAGCACGACTAGATACAATGAGCAGTTCTTC	few	13	.	TRBV7-2	TRBJ2-1
CATSSGYEQYF	TGTGCCACCAGCAGTGGGTACGAGCAGTACTTC	.	11	.	TRBV15	TRBJ2-7
CASSVIRTGLYNEQFF	TGTGCCAGCAGCGTTATTCGCACAGGGCTTTACAATGAGCAGTTCTTC	few	16	.	TRBV11-1	TRBJ2-1
CASSPEGARSYEQYF	TGTGCCAGCAGTCCCGAGGGGGCTCGCTCCTACGAGCAGTACTTC	.	15	TRBD1	TRBV6-2/TRBV6-3	TRBJ2-7
CASSPLGTSYEQYF	TGTGCCAGCAGTCCCTTGGGGACCTCCTACGAGCAGTACTTC	.	14	.	TRBV28	TRBJ2-7